These T cell receptor beta chains were read from a single sample in a study of vaccination and CD4 T cells after COVID-19. Their antigen targets remain unknown. Each CDR3 protein gets one entry after TCRdb re-called the PCR reads with MiXCR. The repertoire consists of almost 15,000 distinct CDR3 sequences, with 30% occurring once and the leading ten covering 17%. Material for sequencing was cultured CD4+ T cells from blood. These receptors were obtained from a human donor with COVID-19. The CDR3 runs from the conserved cysteine through the conserved F or W. D genes are given only for firm matches. Not all rows give a size; the values are once, few, many and, for expanded clones, a class.

d_call	cdr3_length	v_call	clone_size	j_call	cdr3_nt	cdr3_aa
.	13	TRBV7-2	.	TRBJ1-2	TGTGCCAGCAGCCCTGCGGGTTCGGGCGGCTACACCTTC	CASSPAGSGGYTF
.	16	TRBV2	.	TRBJ1-5	TGTGCCAGCAGTGTGGGGGGAGGTGGGAGCAATCAGCCCCAGCATTTT	CASSVGGGGSNQPQHF
.	15	TRBV24-1	few	TRBJ2-3	TGTGCCACCAGCCTATCCGGGACTGGCACAGATACGCAGTATTTT	CATSLSGTGTDTQYF
.	15	TRBV6-1	.	TRBJ1-5	TGTGCCAGCAGATCTGGGGTCCTTAGCAATCAGCCCCAGCATTTT	CASRSGVLSNQPQHF
TRBD1	14	TRBV7-2	few	TRBJ1-2	TGTGCCAGCAGCCTTCTGGGACAGAAATATGGCTACACCTTC	CASSLLGQKYGYTF
.	14	TRBV7-2	few	TRBJ1-5	TGTGCCAGCAGCTTAGCCGGAGTGAATCAGCCCCAGCATTTT	CASSLAGVNQPQHF
.	17	TRBV19	few	TRBJ2-2	TGTGCCAGTAGTATATCTATGGGGGGATTACACACCGGGGAGCTGTTTTTT	CASSISMGGLHTGELFF
.	13	TRBV6-1	few	TRBJ2-7	TGTGCCAGCAGCCAGGCTACGTCCTACGAGCAGTACTTC	CASSQATSYEQYF
.	15	TRBV7-6	.	TRBJ1-4	TGTGCCAGCAGTCAAAACAGTGCAACTAATGAAAAACTGTTTTTT	CASSQNSATNEKLFF
.	13	TRBV19	few	TRBJ1-5	TGTGCCAGTAGTTTGTCAGGGACTCAGCCCCAGCATTTT	CASSLSGTQPQHF
.	16	TRBV28	few	TRBJ1-2	TGTGCCAGCAGTATCGGCCGGGACGCCCATCTCCTAGGCTACACCTTC	CASSIGRDAHLLGYTF
TRBD2	14	TRBV20-1	.	TRBJ2-6	TGCAGTGCTAGCGGGGGGGCTGGGGCCAACGTCCTGACTTTC	CSASGGAGANVLTF
TRBD1	15	TRBV12-3/TRBV12-4	.	TRBJ1-2	TGTGCCAGCAGTCCGCTGAGGGGACAGTCGTATGGCTACACCTTC	CASSPLRGQSYGYTF
.	13	TRBV7-6	.	TRBJ2-2	TGTGCCAGCAGCCCGAGGACAGACGGGGAGCTGTTTTTT	CASSPRTDGELFF
.	15	TRBV20-1	.	TRBJ2-1	TGCAGTGCTAGAGATCCCGAGAGGGCGGGCAATGAGCAGTTCTTC	CSARDPERAGNEQFF
.	14	TRBV7-2	few	TRBJ2-3	TGTGCCAGCAGCTTGGAGGGGGATACAGATACGCAGTATTTT	CASSLEGDTDTQYF
.	13	TRBV5-1	medium-sized	TRBJ2-7	TGCGCCAGCAGCTTGGAGGTTTACTACGAGCAGTACTTC	CASSLEVYYEQYF
TRBD2	13	TRBV20-1	.	TRBJ2-3	TGCAGTGCTACAACCACTAGCGCAGATACGCAGTATTTT	CSATTTSADTQYF
.	13	TRBV2	.	TRBJ1-4	TGTGCCAGCAGTTTCACACGTAATGAAAAACTGTTTTTT	CASSFTRNEKLFF
.	14	TRBV20-1	few	TRBJ1-5	TGCAGTGCTAGACCTACGGGGGTGGATCAGCCCCAGCATTTT	CSARPTGVDQPQHF
.	13	TRBV20-1	few	TRBJ1-5	TGCAGTGCCGTCGAGAGGTTGTATCAGCCCCAGCATTTT	CSAVERLYQPQHF
.	14	TRBV12-3/TRBV12-4	few	TRBJ2-5	TGTGCCAGCAGGGGGGACTTGTACCAAGAGACCCAGTACTTC	CASRGDLYQETQYF
.	14	TRBV11-3	.	TRBJ1-6	TGTGCCAGCAGCTTAGCACAGGGCTATTCACCCCTCCACTTT	CASSLAQGYSPLHF
.	14	TRBV9	.	TRBJ1-2	TGTGCCAGCAGCACCGGGAACCAAGACTATGGCTACACCTTC	CASSTGNQDYGYTF
.	16	TRBV9	.	TRBJ1-1	TGTGCCAGCAGCGTAGCTATGGGGGGGCCGAACACTGAAGCTTTCTTT	CASSVAMGGPNTEAFF
.	15	TRBV20-1	.	TRBJ2-7	TGCAGTGCAACCGTCCCATACCGATCCGCCTACGAGCAGTACTTC	CSATVPYRSAYEQYF
TRBD1	14	TRBV6-2/TRBV6-3	few	TRBJ1-5	TGTGCCAGCAGTTCGGACAGGTGGGACCAGCCCCAGCATTTT	CASSSDRWDQPQHF
TRBD1	14	TRBV18	few	TRBJ2-5	TGTGCCAGCTCACCACGGGACAGGGAGGAGACCCAGTACTTC	CASSPRDREETQYF
.	15	TRBV4-1	.	TRBJ2-2	TGCGCCAGCAGCCACGTTGATCGGCAGGCCGGGGAGCTGTTTTTT	CASSHVDRQAGELFF
.	17	TRBV7-9	few	TRBJ1-2	TGTGCCAGCAGCCCGGGCGGTGCCAGACAGAAGTACTATGGCTACACCTTC	CASSPGGARQKYYGYTF
.	14	TRBV20-1	.	TRBJ2-1	TGCAGTGCCCCGCTGAGAACCCAGAGCAATGAGCAGTTCTTC	CSAPLRTQSNEQFF
.	16	TRBV5-1	.	TRBJ2-6	TGCGCCAGCAGCATCCGACGGACCTCTGGGGCCAACGTCCTGACTTTC	CASSIRRTSGANVLTF
TRBD2	15	TRBV7-2	few	TRBJ2-1	TGTGCCAGCAGCCGGGACTACAGCTCCTACAATGAGCAGTTCTTC	CASSRDYSSYNEQFF
TRBD1	13	TRBV29-1	.	TRBJ1-2	TGCAGCGTTGAAGCCCAGGGGGTTCGTGGCTACACCTTC	CSVEAQGVRGYTF
.	15	TRBV6-1	few	TRBJ2-3	TGTGCCAGCAGTGTCCTGACGACAGGCACAGATACGCAGTATTTT	CASSVLTTGTDTQYF
.	13	TRBV2	few	TRBJ1-5	TGTGCCAGCAGTCCCCGGGGCGGGCAGCCCCAGCATTTT	CASSPRGGQPQHF
.	13	TRBV6-1	few	TRBJ2-5	TGTGCCAGCAGTGAGAGGGAGGAGGTTTATAAGTACTTC	CASSEREEVYKYF
.	13	TRBV7-9	few	TRBJ2-7	TGTGCCAGCAGCTTGGCAGGGTCCAACGAGCAGTACTTC	CASSLAGSNEQYF
.	17	TRBV24-1	few	TRBJ2-3	TGTGCCACCAGTGCTAAGGCCGGTACGGACCTCACAGATACGCAGTATTTT	CATSAKAGTDLTDTQYF
.	14	TRBV7-8	few	TRBJ1-1	TGTGCCAGCAGCTTAGATGGGGGGAACACTGAAGCTTTCTTT	CASSLDGGNTEAFF
TRBD2	15	TRBV12-3/TRBV12-4	.	TRBJ2-7	TGTGCCAGCAGTTTGTCTGGCGCGGGGGGGGATGAGCAGTACTTC	CASSLSGAGGDEQYF
TRBD1	16	TRBV6-1	.	TRBJ1-3	TGTGCCAGCAGTGCGGCGGACAGGGGGGCCGGAAACACCATATATTTT	CASSAADRGAGNTIYF
.	13	TRBV28	.	TRBJ2-7	TGTGCCAGCACCCCCGGGGCAACCTACGAGCAGTACTTC	CASTPGATYEQYF
TRBD2	15	TRBV28	.	TRBJ2-4	TGTGCCAGCAGTGAAACCAGACTAGCGGGGGGACTTCAGTACTTC	CASSETRLAGGLQYF
.	14	TRBV12-3/TRBV12-4	.	TRBJ1-2	TGTGCCAGCAGTACGGTCGGGGGGGTCTATGGCTACACCTTC	CASSTVGGVYGYTF